The clone carrying this TCR beta chain was detected a few times. Libraries were prepared by immunoSEQ multiplex PCR; TCRdb keeps only in-frame clonotypes and omits some of them. Of 140,000 or so clones in the sample, approximately 88% were seen once. The data stem from a study of blood T cell repertoires in COVID-19. CDR3 length: 13 residues. Germline V gene sequence: CDR1 MNHNY, CDR2 SVGAGI (reference sequence). Between the trimmed V and J ends, which lost 6 bases and 4 bases, there was a span of 13 bases. This TCR was sampled from a woman aged 50 to 65 with acute or convalescent COVID-19. The V call is TRBV6-6, the J call TRBJ2-7; the D gene is possibly TRBD2 (6 bases). Sequencing input: peripheral blood. For the CDR3, the DNA is TGTGCCAGCAGCCCCGGGACTGAGTACGAGCAGTACTTC. Translated: CASSPGTEYEQYF.